Sequencing of this TCR beta chain was carried out in a study of control samples from healthy donors and cancer patients. Produced via immunoSEQ multiplex PCR; TCRdb's table is partial and in-frame only. The table includes 90,000 to 110,000 clones, around 88% detected once. V shed 2 bases and J shed 11 bases, with 24 bases lying between them. The CDR3 has 16 residues. CDR1 is MNHNS, CDR2 SASEGT, per germline. Sequencing used blood. The sequence was obtained from a woman aged 50 to 65 in good health. The genes are TRBV6-1 and TRBJ1-1; the D gene is possibly TRBD1 (5 bases). The CDR3 region has the DNA TGTGCCAGCAGTGAATATCCGGGGGTATTCGTCGGACGGGCTTTCTTT. Its translation: CASSEYPGVFVGRAFF.